The 19 T cell receptor beta chains below were found in one sample sequenced in a study of cytomegalovirus exposure and HLA in healthy donors. In the PCR, 60 Vbeta and 13 Jbeta primers were used. The table came from immunoSEQ multiplex PCR; TCRdb's copy has only in-frame clones and leaves some out. The sample holds about 150,000 clones, 80% seen once. The sequencing input was PBMCs. The origin of the receptors is a woman in her thirties or forties in good health and CMV-seropositive.

The chain combines TRBV14 with TRBJ2-1; 13 positions match TRBD2. Germline V gene data show CDR1 as SGHDN and CDR2 as FVKESK. Trimming cost V 5 bases and J 8 bases; bases outside gene matches: 6. CDR3 size: 15 residues. CDR3 region: CASSARTSGSYEQFF. The CDR3 coding sequence is TGTGCCAGCAGCGCCCGGACTAGCGGGAGTTATGAGCAGTTCTTC.

This chain joins TRBV28 and TRBJ1-2; 7 nucleotides line up with TRBD1. Unmatched junction bases numbered 10, after V lost 5 bases and J lost 7 bases. CDR1 and CDR2 (germline): MDHEN, SYDVKM. CDR3 length: 14 amino acids. The CDR3 region is CASSPATGSSGYTF. The CDR3 nucleotides are TGTGCCAGCAGTCCAGCGACAGGGAGCTCTGGCTACACCTTC.

Written as DNA, the CDR3 is TGTGCCAGCAGCGCCTCCAGTGTGCGCGGGAGTAGAGGAGAGCAGTACTTC. Its protein product is CASSASSVRGSRGEQYF. This chain links TRBV5-6 with TRBJ2-7; TRBD2 matches 7 bases. The CDR3 extends over 17 amino acids. V lost 4 bases and J lost 7; bases outside the gene matches: 20. Looked up from germline, CDR1 is SGHDT and CDR2 is YYEEEE.

CDR3 DNA: TGTGCCAGCAGTCGTGGACATATCGCCTACAATGAGCAGTTCTTC. Translation gives CASSRGHIAYNEQFF. The J gene is TRBJ2-1, the V gene TRBV7-9, with D maybe TRBD1 (5 bases). Germline V gene lookup returns CDR1 SEHNR and CDR2 FQNEAQ (reference sequence). CDR3 length: 15 amino acids. The ends were cut back, 6 bases at V and 2 bases at J, with 14 bases in the middle.

The chain recombines TRBV18 with TRBJ2-5, with 8 bases that match TRBD2. Germline V gene lookup returns CDR1 KGHSH and CDR2 LQKENI. V was pared by 0 bases and J by 6 bases, with 9 bases of the junction left unmatched. The CDR3 is 16 amino acids. The CDR3 is CASSPPGSGNEKTQYF. As DNA, the CDR3 is TGTGCCAGCTCACCACCAGGTAGCGGGAATGAAAAGACCCAGTACTTC.

The chain carries TRBV6-5 and TRBJ2-7; 9 nucleotides agree with TRBD2. CDR1 is MNHEY, CDR2 SVGAGI, per germline. This CDR3 comprises 14 residues. With V trimmed by 5 bases and J by 0 bases, 2 bases remained unmatched. CDR3 region: CASSLSGSSYEQYF. CDR3 nucleotide sequence: TGTGCCAGCAGTCTTAGCGGGAGCTCCTACGAGCAGTACTTC.

The chain is built from TRBV29-1 and TRBJ1-3, with unresolved D. V shed 8 bases and J shed 1 base, with 12 bases lying between them. CDR3 size: 13 residues. CDR1 and CDR2 from the germline V gene are SQVTM and ANQGSEA. The CDR3 is CSCGSSSGNTIYF. The CDR3 nucleotides are TGCAGCTGCGGTTCATCATCTGGAAACACCATATATTTT.

V usage is TRBV7-8 and J usage is TRBJ2-7; 7 positions agree with TRBD2. This CDR3 has 15 residues. Trimming removed 5 bases from V and 5 bases from J; junction bases left unmatched: 12. Germline V gene sequence: CDR1 SGHVS, CDR2 FQNEAQ. The CDR3 here is CASSLRGREIHEQYF. The CDR3 nucleotides are TGTGCCAGCAGCCTACGAGGGCGGGAGATCCACGAGCAGTACTTC.

J is TRBJ2-7 and V is TRBV18, with 7 bases that match TRBD1. Germline loops: CDR1 KGHSH, CDR2 LQKENI. J gave up 0 bases and V 4 bases, and 3 bases lay outside the gene matches. CDR3 size: 14 residues. This CDR3 reads CASSRDRSSYEQYF. The CDR3 nucleotides read TGTGCCAGCTCACGGGACAGAAGCTCCTACGAGCAGTACTTC.

The chain is built from TRBV4-1 and TRBJ2-7; D is possibly TRBD2 (7 bases). V lost 0 bases and J 7 bases, leaving 22 bases between the germline ends. The germline CDR1 and CDR2 sequences are MGHRA and YSYEKL. The CDR3 has 17 residues. CDR3 DNA sequence: TGCGCCAGCAGCCAAGAACCGGGCGGGGGCTCCGGGAGTGAGCAGTACTTC. It yields the protein CASSQEPGGGSGSEQYF.

This clone is a singleton in its sample. The chain combines TRBV18 with TRBJ2-7; D possibly corresponds to TRBD1 (5 bases). Germline V gene sequence: CDR1 KGHSH, CDR2 LQKENI. V was cut by 6 bases and J by 2 bases, with 14 bases left in between. The length of the CDR3 is 14 residues. The CDR3 DNA is TGTGCCAGCTCCCTAGACAGTTCGACCTACGAGCAGTACTTC. Its protein product is CASSLDSSTYEQYF.

The genes are TRBV7-9 and TRBJ2-3, with 11 positions matching TRBD1. Germline V CDR1 and CDR2: SEHNR, FQNEAQ (reference sequence). The V and J ends lost 1 base and 0 bases, in that order; junction bases with no gene match: 0. This CDR3 is 16 amino acids long. In DNA form, the CDR3 reads TGTGCCAGCAGCTTAGGGACAGGGGGCAGCACAGATACGCAGTATTTT. It is translated as CASSLGTGGSTDTQYF. Full variable domain (rest looked up from reference TRBV7-9 and TRBJ2-3): DTGVSQNPRHKITKRGQNVTFRCDPISEHNRLYWYRQTLGQGPEFLTYFQNEAQLEKSRLLSDRFSAERPKGSFSTLEIQRTEQGDSAMYLCASSLGTGGSTDTQYFGPGTRLTVL.

This rearrangement joins TRBV5-1 to TRBJ1-2; TRBD1 agrees at 10 bases. The CDR3 loop spans 16 amino acids. V dropped 5 bases and J dropped 7; count of bases not matched to a gene: 14. The germline V gene has CDR1 SGHRS and CDR2 YFSETQ. CDR3 in amino acids: CASRSGTGVGVGGYTF. CDR3 DNA: TGCGCCAGCAGATCCGGGACAGGGGTAGGTGTAGGTGGCTACACCTTC.

This clone was recorded only once. CDR3 region: CASSFRLQETQYF. Written as DNA, the CDR3 is TGTGCCAGCAGTTTTCGGTTGCAAGAGACCCAGTACTTC. The rearrangement uses TRBV27 and TRBJ2-5; D remains ambiguous. CDR1 MNHEY and CDR2 SMNVEV come from the germline V gene (reference sequence). Trimming stripped 3 bases from V and 2 bases from J, with 7 bases between. The length of the CDR3 is 13 residues.

The chain combines TRBV18 with TRBJ2-7, with D perhaps matching TRBD2 (6 bases). Trimming took off 6 bases at V and 3 bases at J, with 9 bases between the two ends. The germline gives CDR1 KGHSH, CDR2 LQKENI. The CDR3 has 12 amino acids. This chain's CDR3 is CASSPRDYEQYF. The CDR3 DNA follows: TGTGCCAGCTCCCCGCGGGACTACGAGCAGTACTTC.

The chain uses TRBV30 and TRBJ1-1; no reliable D call. With 0 bases removed from V and 4 bases from J, the gap between germline ends came to 12 bases. The germline V gene has CDR1 GTSNPN and CDR2 SVGIG (reference sequence). CDR3 length: 14 amino acids. The CDR3 sequence: CAWSVSRRATEAFF. CDR3 in DNA: TGTGCCTGGAGTGTATCCCGGCGGGCCACTGAAGCTTTCTTT.

This chain uses TRBV4-1 with TRBJ2-1; D is unclear. The CDR3 is 13 amino acids. Germline V gives CDR1 MGHRA, CDR2 YSYEKL. V lost 0 bases and J 8 bases, leaving 8 bases between the germline ends. The CDR3 DNA reads as TGCGCCAGCAGCCAAGAAATCCTGTATGAGCAGTTCTTC. Protein sequence: CASSQEILYEQFF.

The chain uses TRBV11-2 and TRBJ1-2, with 9 bases lining up with TRBD1. J was trimmed by 2 bases and V by 5 bases; bases with no gene match: 9. Per germline, CDR1 SGHAT and CDR2 FQNNGV. The CDR3 has 16 amino acids. In nucleotides, the CDR3 is TGTGCCAGCAGCGGGACGACAGGGGGATGGAACTATGGCTACACCTTC. This translates into CASSGTTGGWNYGYTF. The whole variable domain, remainder taken from reference TRBV11-2 and TRBJ1-2, is EAGVAQSPRYKIIEKRQSVAFWCNPISGHATLYWYQQILGQGPKLLIQFQNNGVVDDSQLPKDRFSAERLKGVDSTLKIQPAKLEDSAVYLCASSGTTGGWNYGYTFGSGTRLTVV.

The rearrangement joins TRBV10-1 to TRBJ1-1, with a weak D call TRBD1 (5 bases). The CDR3 length is 13 residues. Germline assignment: CDR1 WNHNN and CDR2 SYGVQD (reference sequence). V was shortened by 5 bases and J by 6 bases, with 13 bases between the two germline ends. CDR3 protein: CASSPRGSAEAFF. The CDR3 region has the DNA TGCGCCAGCAGTCCCCGGGGGTCAGCTGAAGCTTTCTTT.